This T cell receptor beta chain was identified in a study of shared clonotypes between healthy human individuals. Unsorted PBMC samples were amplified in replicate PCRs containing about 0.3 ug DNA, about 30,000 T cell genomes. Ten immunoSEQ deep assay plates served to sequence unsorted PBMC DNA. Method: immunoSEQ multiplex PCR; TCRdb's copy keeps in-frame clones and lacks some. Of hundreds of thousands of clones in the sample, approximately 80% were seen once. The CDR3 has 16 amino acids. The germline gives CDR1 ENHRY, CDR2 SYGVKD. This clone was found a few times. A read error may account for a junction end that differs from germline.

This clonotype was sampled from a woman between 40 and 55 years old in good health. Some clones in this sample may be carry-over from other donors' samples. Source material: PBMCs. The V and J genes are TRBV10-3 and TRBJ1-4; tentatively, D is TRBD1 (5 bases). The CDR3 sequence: CATSESPTAINEKLLF. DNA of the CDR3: TGTGCCACCAGTGAATCCCCGACAGCCATTAATGAAAAACTGCTTTTT.